The 20 T cell receptor beta chains reported below all come from one sample, sequenced in a study of blood T cell repertoires in COVID-19. The repertoire was sequenced with immunoSEQ multiplex PCR; TCRdb's copy has only in-frame clones and lacks some. The sample holds some 240,000 clones, 75% to 85% seen once. The sample taken for sequencing was peripheral blood. The receptor set was obtained from a man aged 45 to 65 with active or convalescent COVID-19.

V is TRBV7-2 and J is TRBJ1-5, with D possibly being TRBD1 (6 bases). Trimming pared 0 bases from V and 0 bases from J, leaving 12 bases between. Germline V gene sequence: CDR1 SGHTA, CDR2 FQGNSA. CDR3 size: 17 residues. CDR3 coding DNA: TGTGCCAGCAGCTTAGCCTCGACAGGATATAGCAATCAGCCCCAGCATTTT. Its protein is CASSLASTGYSNQPQHF.

This clone was observed at least ten times. The CDR3 DNA sequence: TGTGCCAGCAGCAGCAGGACAGGTTATCAAGAGCAGTACTTC. Its translation: CASSSRTGYQEQYF. The chain has TRBV7-2 and TRBJ2-7; 7 positions agree with TRBD1. This CDR3 region has 14 residues. Trimming removed 5 bases from V and 7 bases from J; junction bases left unmatched: 11. Germline V gene sequence: CDR1 SGHTA, CDR2 FQGNSA.

The chain carries TRBV2 and TRBJ2-3, with D perhaps TRBD2 (7 bases). CDR1 and CDR2 (germline): SNHLY, FYNNEI. V shed 8 bases and J shed 3 bases, with 15 bases lying between them. The CDR3 runs to 14 residues. The CDR3, as DNA: TGTGCCAGCGACGGCGGGGGCATGACAGATACGCAGTATTTT. The encoded protein is CASDGGGMTDTQYF.

The V gene is TRBV10-3, the J gene TRBJ2-3; 9 nucleotides match TRBD2. Germline V CDR1 and CDR2: ENHRY, SYGVKD. The CDR3 is 14 residues long. V trimming: 3 bases; J trimming: 10 bases; junction bases outside the gene matches: 8. CDR3 amino acids: CAISDPTTSGPQYF. The CDR3, as DNA: TGTGCCATCAGTGACCCAACCACTAGCGGGCCGCAGTATTTT.

This chain links TRBV10-3 with TRBJ2-5; 9 bases align to TRBD1. The germline V gene encodes CDR1 ENHRY and CDR2 SYGVKD. The junction had 4 bases not matched to a gene; V was cut back by 3 bases and J by 5 bases. This CDR3 region has 14 residues. This CDR3 is CAISEQGAGETQYF. The CDR3, as DNA: TGTGCCATCAGTGAACAGGGGGCGGGGGAGACCCAGTACTTC.

There are many counts of this clone. The chain carries TRBV5-6 and TRBJ1-6; TRBD1 might be the D (6 bases). Germline V lookup: CDR1 SGHDT, CDR2 YYEEEE. Trimming removed 1 base from V and 10 bases from J, with 18 bases in between. The CDR3 runs 16 residues. As DNA, the CDR3 is TGTGCCAGCAGCTTGCCCGGGGGGGGCCAATTCTCACCCCTCCACTTT. Protein product: CASSLPGGGQFSPLHF.

The chain joins TRBV6-5 to TRBJ2-3; TRBD2 might be the D (6 bases). The CDR3 length is 14 residues. Germline-derived CDR1 and CDR2 are MNHEY and SVGAGI. V gave up 2 bases and J gave up 2 bases, with 8 bases separating them. CDR3 region: CASSYGGSTDTQYF. The CDR3 DNA sequence: TGTGCCAGCAGTTACGGGGGGTCCACAGATACGCAGTATTTT.

The rearrangement joins TRBV7-9 to TRBJ2-1, with 8 bases identical to TRBD2. The V segment lost 2 bases and the J segment 7 bases; nucleotides outside the gene matches: 7. Germline V gene sequence: CDR1 SEHNR, CDR2 FQNEAQ (reference sequence). This CDR3 is built from 15 residues. The CDR3 DNA sequence: TGTGCCAGCAGCTTAACCGGGGGGGCCGGGAATGAGCAGTTCTTC. It encodes CASSLTGGAGNEQFF.

Comments on this clone: This could be a read error, since a much larger clone is one nucleotide away. The chain carries TRBV28 and TRBJ1-5, with D perhaps matching TRBD1 (5 bases). Germline V CDR1 and CDR2: MDHEN, SYDVKM. The CDR3 extends over 16 amino acids. V was pared by 3 bases and J by 5 bases, with 17 bases between. In DNA, the CDR3 is TGTGCCAGCAGTTTTGGGGCTGGGGGGGGGTATCAGCCCCAGCATTTT. This encodes CASSFGAGGGYQPQHF.

This clone showed up just once. This chain links TRBV18 with TRBJ2-6; the match to TRBD2 covers 7 bases. Per the germline V gene, CDR1 is KGHSH and CDR2 is LQKENI. The CDR3 has 16 amino acids. V was clipped by 1 base and J by 2 bases; unmatched bases: 2. CDR3 nucleotide sequence: TGTGCCAGCTCACCACGGAGCGGGGCTGGGGCCAACGTCCTGACTTTC. Protein sequence: CASSPRSGAGANVLTF.

The chain carries TRBV27 and TRBJ2-3; 10 bases are a match to TRBD2. The germline V gene encodes CDR1 MNHEY and CDR2 SMNVEV (reference sequence). The CDR3 sequence is 16 residues long. The V gene end was trimmed by 6 bases and the J gene end by 6 bases; junction bases not matched to a gene: 12. CDR3 protein: CASRSLAGGQPDTQYF. The CDR3 DNA sequence: TGTGCCAGCAGGTCTTTAGCGGGGGGCCAGCCGGATACGCAGTATTTT.

This clone showed up just a few times. The gene calls are TRBV7-8 and TRBJ1-1; no firm D call. Trimming stripped 5 bases from V and 3 bases from J, with 10 bases between. This CDR3 region has 13 residues. Germline V gene data show CDR1 as SGHVS and CDR2 as FQNEAQ. The chain's CDR3 is CASSGHSYTEAFF. In DNA form, the CDR3 reads TGTGCCAGCAGCGGTCACAGCTACACTGAAGCTTTCTTT.

The chain has TRBV2 and TRBJ1-6; a weak D match, TRBD1 (5 bases). V lost 6 bases and J lost 2, with 11 bases in between. There are 15 residues in the CDR3. CDR1 is SNHLY, CDR2 FYNNEI, per germline. CDR3 DNA sequence: TGTGCCAGCAGGGGGGGGGTCACCTATAATTCACCCCTCCACTTT. Its protein product is CASRGGVTYNSPLHF.

DNA of the CDR3: TGTGCCACCAGTGATCCAGCGGGCGATACTTACAATGAGCAGTTCTTC. It codes for CATSDPAGDTYNEQFF. The chain has TRBV24-1 and TRBJ2-1, with D possibly TRBD2 on 6 matching bases. Per the germline V gene, CDR1 is KGHDR and CDR2 is SFDVKD. V was cut by 3 bases and J by 4 bases, with 15 bases left in between. This CDR3 contains 16 residues.

The genes are TRBV28 and TRBJ2-2, with D possibly TRBD1 on 8 matching bases. Germline values: CDR1 MDHEN, CDR2 SYDVKM. The CDR3 totals 18 residues. Trimming cost V 3 bases and J 1 base, with 18 bases left between them. The chain's CDR3 is CASSFWGGGQGNTGELFF. CDR3 in DNA: TGTGCCAGCAGTTTTTGGGGGGGAGGACAGGGGAACACCGGGGAGCTGTTTTTT.

V is TRBV11-2 and J is TRBJ1-6; D not certain. The CDR3 totals 14 residues. In germline, CDR1 is SGHAT, CDR2 FQNNGV. Deletions cut 0 bases from V and 12 bases from J, with 12 bases between. CDR3 region: CASSLEYREVPLHF. The CDR3 nucleotides are TGTGCCAGCAGCTTAGAATATCGGGAGGTACCCCTCCACTTT.

This chain uses TRBV5-6 with TRBJ1-1; TRBD1 is a possible D gene (6 bases). Trimming removed 2 bases at V and 3 bases at J, with 11 bases between. The CDR3 is 14 residues long. In germline, CDR1 is SGHDT, CDR2 YYEEEE. CDR3 bases: TGTGCCAGCAGCTTCCTACAGGGTTACACTGAAGCTTTCTTT. Translated: CASSFLQGYTEAFF.

This clone was observed once. In DNA, the CDR3 is TGTGCCACCAGCAGAGATCGGTGGGGGACAGATAGCAATCAGCCCCAGCATTTT. This codes for CATSRDRWGTDSNQPQHF. The J gene is TRBJ1-5, the V gene TRBV15; 7 nucleotides agree with TRBD1. The CDR3 consists of 18 residues. The V gene end was trimmed by 0 bases and the J gene end by 0 bases; junction bases not matched to a gene: 8. Germline loops: CDR1 LNHNV, CDR2 YYDKDF (reference sequence).

On this clone itself: Distinct nucleotide sequences in the sample also encode this CDR3. V and J are TRBV7-3 and TRBJ2-1, with 9 bases lining up with TRBD2. Germline CDR1 SGHTA, CDR2 FQGTGA. V gave up 2 bases and J gave up 4 bases; unmatched junction bases: 6. The CDR3 runs to 16 residues. The CDR3 DNA is TGTGCCAGCAGCTTAGGTGGTAGCGGGGGATACAATGAGCAGTTCTTC. Amino acid sequence: CASSLGGSGGYNEQFF.

V is TRBV5-4 and J is TRBJ1-1; D possibly corresponds to TRBD1 (6 bases). This CDR3 region has 16 residues. V lost 0 bases and J 4 bases, leaving 16 bases between the germline ends. Germline V CDR1 and CDR2: SGHNT, YYREEE (reference sequence). CDR3 region: CASSLASQGRGTEAFF. In DNA form, the CDR3 reads TGTGCCAGCAGCTTGGCCTCACAGGGAAGGGGCACTGAAGCTTTCTTT.